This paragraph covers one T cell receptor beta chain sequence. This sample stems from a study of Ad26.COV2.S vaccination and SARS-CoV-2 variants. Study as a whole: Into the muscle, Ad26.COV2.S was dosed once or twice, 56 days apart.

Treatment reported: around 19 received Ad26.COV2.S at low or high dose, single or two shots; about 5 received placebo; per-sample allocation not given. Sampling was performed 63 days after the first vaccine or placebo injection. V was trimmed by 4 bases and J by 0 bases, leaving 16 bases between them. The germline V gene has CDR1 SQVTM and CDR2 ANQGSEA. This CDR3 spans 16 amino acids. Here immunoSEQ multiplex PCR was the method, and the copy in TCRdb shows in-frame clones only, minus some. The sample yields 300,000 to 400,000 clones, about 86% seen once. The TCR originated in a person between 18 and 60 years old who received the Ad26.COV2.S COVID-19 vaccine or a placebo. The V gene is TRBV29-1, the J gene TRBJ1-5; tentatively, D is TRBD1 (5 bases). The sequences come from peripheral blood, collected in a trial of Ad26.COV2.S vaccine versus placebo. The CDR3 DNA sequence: TGCAGCGTTGGGGCAGGGCCGAATTATAGCAATCAGCCCCAGCATTTT. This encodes CSVGAGPNYSNQPQHF.